The clone carrying this T cell receptor beta chain was seen at least ten times. This CDR3 spans 14 amino acids. Germline V CDR1 and CDR2: SGHTA, FQGTGA. The V end lost 2 bases, the J end lost 5 bases, and 10 bases lay between the germline ends. This entry comes from a study of T cells in Graves' hyperthyroidism and ophthalmopathy. It was RNA transcripts that yielded the amplified TCR beta CDR3 regions. TCR CDR3 regions were first amplified by RT-PCR with HTBI primers. TCRdb independently ran MiXCR on the multiplex PCR reads; one entry per CDR3 protein. This table holds about 480,000 distinct CDR3 sequences, approximately 15% found once.

The rearrangement links TRBV7-3 to TRBJ1-5; a possible D gene is TRBD1 (5 bases). Source material: blood. This TCR was sampled from a young woman with Graves' hyperthyroidism. For the CDR3, the DNA is TGTGCCAGCAGCTTATCAGGGATGGATCAGCCCCAGCATTTT. Amino acids: CASSLSGMDQPQHF.